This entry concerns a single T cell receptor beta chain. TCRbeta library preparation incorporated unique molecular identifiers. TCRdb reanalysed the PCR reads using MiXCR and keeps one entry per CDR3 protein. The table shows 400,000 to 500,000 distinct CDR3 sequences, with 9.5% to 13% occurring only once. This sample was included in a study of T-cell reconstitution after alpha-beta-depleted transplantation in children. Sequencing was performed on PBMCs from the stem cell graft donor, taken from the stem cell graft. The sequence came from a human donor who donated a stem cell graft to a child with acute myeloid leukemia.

The CDR3: CASSLRVGLSTDTQYF. DNA for the CDR3: TGTGCCAGCAGCTTAAGGGTTGGATTAAGCACAGATACGCAGTATTTT. The genes are TRBV7-9 and TRBJ2-3; D remains unclear. CDR3 size: 16 residues. With 2 bases removed from V and 0 bases from J, the gap between germline ends came to 12 bases. CDR1 is SEHNR and CDR2 is FQNEAQ in the germline V gene (reference sequence).